The next 18 T cell receptor beta chains were all read from a single sample in a study of cytomegalovirus exposure and HLA in healthy donors. This PCR relied on a set of 60 Vbeta primers and 13 Jbeta primers. Sequenced by immunoSEQ multiplex PCR; TCRdb stores in-frame clones only, minus some. The data contain 150,000 to 200,000 clones, roughly 84% of them singletons. Sequencing was carried out using PBMCs. The receptors here all came from a girl in the first two years of life in good health and CMV-seronegative.

V and J are TRBV4-1 and TRBJ2-5; 11 nucleotides line up with TRBD2. TRBJ2-7 explains the end of the DNA better; the J call may be wrong. Looked up from germline, CDR1 is MGHRA and CDR2 is YSYEKL. This CDR3 is built from 16 residues. The CDR3, as DNA: TGCGCCAGCAGCCAAGATACTAGCGGGGGTGCCTACGAGCAGTACTTC. Translation gives CASSQDTSGGAYEQYF.

The chain carries TRBV30 and TRBJ1-5, with a tentative D call TRBD1 (5 bases). The CDR3 runs to 16 residues. Per germline, CDR1 GTSNPN and CDR2 SVGIG (reference sequence). V shed 3 bases and J shed 0 bases, with 15 bases lying between them. The DNA of the CDR3 is TGTGCCTGGAGCGCGGCAGGGCTATCTAGCAATCAGCCCCAGCATTTT. Its protein product is CAWSAAGLSSNQPQHF. The full variable domain, completed using reference TRBV30 and TRBJ1-5, is SQTIHQWPATLVQPVGSPLSLECTVEGTSNPNLYWYRQAAGRGLQLLFYSVGIGQISSEVPQNLSASRPQDRQFILSSKKLLLSDSGFYLCAWSAAGLSSNQPQHFGDGTRLSIL.

V and J are TRBV5-1 and TRBJ1-1; 8 bases agree with TRBD1. Per the germline V gene, CDR1 is SGHRS and CDR2 is YFSETQ. The junction had 11 bases not matched to a gene; V was cut back by 1 base and J by 3 bases. CDR3 length: 17 amino acids. The CDR3 sequence: CASSLTGGGGVDTEAFF. In nucleotides, the CDR3 is TGCGCCAGCAGCTTGACAGGGGGTGGAGGGGTGGACACTGAAGCTTTCTTT.

This sequence joins TRBV9 and TRBJ2-3; possibly TRBD2 for D (6 bases). This CDR3 contains 16 residues. Per germline, CDR1 SGDLS and CDR2 YYNGEE. Trimming stripped 0 bases from V and 4 bases from J, with 15 bases between. CDR3 in amino acids: CASSVGTSLPADTQYF. The CDR3 DNA reads TGTGCCAGCAGCGTAGGAACTAGCCTTCCGGCAGATACGCAGTATTTT.

As to this clone: At one end, the junction sequence differs from germline, possibly due to a read error. V gene TRBV30 combines with J gene TRBJ2-7, with 9 nucleotides matching TRBD1. This CDR3 spans 12 amino acids. Germline CDR1 is GTSNPN and CDR2 is SVGIG (reference sequence). The CDR3 DNA reads as TGTGCCTGGGCGGAGGGGGACAGGGAGCGGTACTTC. Its translation: CAWAEGDRERYF. Full variable domain (missing parts from reference TRBV30 and TRBJ2-7): SQTIHQWPATLVQPVGSPLSLECTVEGTSNPNLYWYRQAAGRGLQLLFYSVGIGQISSEVPQNLSASRPQDRQFILSSKKLLLSDSGFYLCAWAEGDRERYFGPGTRLTVT.

J is TRBJ2-5 and V is TRBV11-3; D is uncertain. The CDR3 is made up of 12 amino acids. The V end lost 0 bases, the J end lost 5 bases, and 4 bases lay between the germline ends. In germline, CDR1 is SGHNT, CDR2 YENEEA. CDR3 DNA: TGTGCCAGCAGCTTAGACAGGGAGACCCAGTACTTC. Amino acids: CASSLDRETQYF.

The chain couples TRBV19 to TRBJ2-3; D possibly corresponds to TRBD1 (6 bases). The CDR3 covers 15 residues. Germline assignment: CDR1 LNHDA and CDR2 SQIVND (reference sequence). V was pared by 3 bases and J by 3 bases, with 13 bases between. CDR3 sequence reads: CASSMGARATDTQYF. The CDR3 region has the DNA TGTGCCAGTAGTATGGGGGCCAGGGCTACAGATACGCAGTATTTT.

This clone was recorded a few times. The rearrangement uses TRBV4-1 and TRBJ1-1; perhaps TRBD1 as D (6 bases). Germline loops: CDR1 MGHRA, CDR2 YSYEKL. There are 15 residues in the CDR3. Trimming removed 1 base from V and 4 bases from J, with 13 bases in between. The CDR3 DNA sequence: TGCGCCAGCAGCCAAGGACAGGTAGTGATCACTGAAGCTTTCTTT. Translated, it gives CASSQGQVVITEAFF.

The rearrangement uses TRBV20-1 and TRBJ1-4; D perhaps matches TRBD1 (6 bases). Germline loops: CDR1 DFQATT, CDR2 SNEGSKA (reference sequence). CDR3 length equals 11 residues. The V gene lost 7 bases and the J gene lost 8 bases, with 11 bases spanning the gap. CDR3 sequence: CSGFQGEKLFF. For the CDR3, the DNA is TGCAGTGGGTTCCAGGGGGAAAAACTGTTTTTT.

The chain recombines TRBV18 with TRBJ2-3; D unresolved. CDR1 is KGHSH, CDR2 LQKENI, per germline. The CDR3 spans 14 residues. The V end was cut by 1 base, the J end by 3 bases, with 8 bases between. CDR3 sequence reads: CASSPLGRTDTQYF. CDR3 sequence (DNA): TGTGCCAGCTCACCACTTGGCCGAACAGATACGCAGTATTTT.

The count of this clone is one. The V call is TRBV30, the J call TRBJ2-1; 11 bases line up with TRBD1. CDR1 and CDR2 (germline): GTSNPN, SVGIG (reference sequence). After removal of 3 bases from V and 9 bases from J, the junction contained 4 bases not matched to a gene. This CDR3 is built from 13 residues. For the CDR3, the DNA is TGTGCCTGGAGGGCCGGGACAGGGGGTGAGCAGTTCTTC. It yields the protein CAWRAGTGGEQFF.

The rearrangement joins TRBV19 to TRBJ1-2; 7 bases fit TRBD1. Germline loops: CDR1 LNHDA, CDR2 SQIVND (reference sequence). Germline trimming cut 7 bases from V and 7 bases from J; bases unmatched to any gene: 12. This CDR3 spans 14 amino acids. The chain's CDR3 is CASTPAGTVAGYTF. The CDR3 DNA reads TGTGCCAGTACCCCGGCGGGGACAGTCGCTGGCTACACCTTC.

Only one count was recorded for this clone. The chain has TRBV4-3 and TRBJ1-4, with TRBD1 as a possible D gene (6 bases). The CDR3 has 16 amino acids. V was cut by 0 bases and J by 8 bases, with 16 bases left in between. Germline V gene sequence: CDR1 LGHNA, CDR2 YSLEER. In DNA form, the CDR3 reads TGCGCCAGCAGCCAAGATTTTAGGACAGACGCAGAAAAACTGTTTTTT. Translation gives CASSQDFRTDAEKLFF.

V is TRBV30 and J is TRBJ2-1; D is possibly TRBD2 (6 bases). The germline V gene has CDR1 GTSNPN and CDR2 SVGIG (reference sequence). CDR3 length: 16 residues. The germline V and J ends were trimmed by 3 bases and 7 bases, with 22 bases remaining between them. CDR3 coding DNA: TGTGCCTGGAGGGACCTCGCAGGGTACGGGAGAAATGAGCAGTTCTTC. Its translation: CAWRDLAGYGRNEQFF. Complete variable domain (other parts from reference TRBV30 and TRBJ2-1): SQTIHQWPATLVQPVGSPLSLECTVEGTSNPNLYWYRQAAGRGLQLLFYSVGIGQISSEVPQNLSASRPQDRQFILSSKKLLLSDSGFYLCAWRDLAGYGRNEQFFGPGTRLTVL.

The genes are TRBV6-1 and TRBJ1-2, with TRBD1 matching 9 bases. The CDR3 runs 16 residues. V was pared by 2 bases and J by 4 bases, with 8 bases of the junction left unmatched. Germline CDR1 is MNHNS and CDR2 is SASEGT. The CDR3 DNA is TGTGCCAGCAGTGAATTGGACAGGGGAGCGAGCTATGGCTACACCTTC. Amino acids: CASSELDRGASYGYTF.

The CDR3 reads CASSYHREFGTDTQYF. The CDR3 DNA sequence: TGTGCCAGCAGCTACCATCGGGAGTTCGGCACAGATACGCAGTATTTT. The rearrangement joins TRBV7-2 to TRBJ2-3, with D perhaps TRBD2 (6 bases). This CDR3 contains 16 residues. Germline CDR1 is SGHTA and CDR2 is FQGNSA. V was trimmed by 4 bases and J by 1 base, leaving 15 bases between them.

The chain combines TRBV13 with TRBJ2-5; the match to TRBD1 covers 9 bases. The J segment lost 4 bases and the V segment lost 4 bases, leaving 13 bases of the junction unmatched. The CDR3 sequence is 17 residues long. The V gene's germline CDR1 is PRHDT and CDR2 FYEKMQ (reference sequence). The CDR3 nucleotides are TGTGCCAGCAGCTCCAAGACCGGGACAGGGTATGGAGAGACCCAGTACTTC. It is translated as CASSSKTGTGYGETQYF.

V and J are TRBV5-1 and TRBJ2-1; no clear D gene. The CDR3 has 12 amino acids. The germline V gene encodes CDR1 SGHRS and CDR2 YFSETQ. Trimming cost V 1 base and J 8 bases, with 7 bases left between them. CDR3 loop: CASSLFRDEQFF. Here the CDR3 DNA reads TGCGCCAGCAGCTTGTTTCGAGATGAGCAGTTCTTC.